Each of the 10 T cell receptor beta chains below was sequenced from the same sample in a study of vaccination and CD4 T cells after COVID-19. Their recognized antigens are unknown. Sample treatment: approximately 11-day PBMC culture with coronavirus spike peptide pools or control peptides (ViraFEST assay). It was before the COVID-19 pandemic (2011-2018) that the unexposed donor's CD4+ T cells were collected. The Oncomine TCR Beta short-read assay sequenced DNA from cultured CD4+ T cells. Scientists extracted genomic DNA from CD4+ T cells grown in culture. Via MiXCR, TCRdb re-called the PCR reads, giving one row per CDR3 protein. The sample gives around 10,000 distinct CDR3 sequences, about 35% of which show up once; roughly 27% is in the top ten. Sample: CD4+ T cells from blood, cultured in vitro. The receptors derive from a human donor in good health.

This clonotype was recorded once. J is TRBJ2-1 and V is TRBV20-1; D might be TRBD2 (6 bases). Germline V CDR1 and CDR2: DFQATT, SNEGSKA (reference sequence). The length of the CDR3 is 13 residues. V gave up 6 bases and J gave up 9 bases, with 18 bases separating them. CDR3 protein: CSAPGLEHGEQFF. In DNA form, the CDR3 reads TGCAGTGCCCCGGGACTTGAACACGGTGAGCAGTTCTTC.

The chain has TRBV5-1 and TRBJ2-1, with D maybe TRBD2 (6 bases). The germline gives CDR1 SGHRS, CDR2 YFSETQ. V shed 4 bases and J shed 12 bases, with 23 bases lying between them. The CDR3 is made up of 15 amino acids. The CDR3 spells CASSVDGEARAVQFF. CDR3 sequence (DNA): TGCGCCAGCAGCGTCGACGGGGAGGCCAGGGCGGTGCAGTTCTTC.

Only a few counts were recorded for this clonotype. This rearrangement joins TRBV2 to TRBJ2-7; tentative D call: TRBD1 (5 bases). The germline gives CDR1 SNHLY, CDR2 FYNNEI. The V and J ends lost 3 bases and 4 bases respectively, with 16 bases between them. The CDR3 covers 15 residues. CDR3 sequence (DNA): TGTGCCAGCAGTGACGTCCTTGGGAAGGGGTACGAGCAGTACTTC. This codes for CASSDVLGKGYEQYF.

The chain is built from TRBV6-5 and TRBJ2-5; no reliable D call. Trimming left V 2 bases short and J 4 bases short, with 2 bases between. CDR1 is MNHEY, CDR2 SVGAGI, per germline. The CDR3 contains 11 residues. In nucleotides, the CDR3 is TGTGCCAGCAGTTACGGAGAGACCCAGTACTTC. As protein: CASSYGETQYF.

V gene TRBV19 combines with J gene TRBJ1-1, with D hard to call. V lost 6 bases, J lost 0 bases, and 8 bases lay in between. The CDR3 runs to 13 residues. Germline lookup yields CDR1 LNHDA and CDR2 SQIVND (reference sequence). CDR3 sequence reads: CASSMIMNTEAFF. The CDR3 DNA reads TGTGCCAGTAGCATGATCATGAACACTGAAGCTTTCTTT.

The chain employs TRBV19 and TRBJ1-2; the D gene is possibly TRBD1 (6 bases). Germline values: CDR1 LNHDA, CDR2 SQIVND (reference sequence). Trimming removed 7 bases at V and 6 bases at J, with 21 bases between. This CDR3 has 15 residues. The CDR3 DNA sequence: TGTGCCAGTACTGAAATAGCCGGGACAAGGCATGGCTACACCTTC. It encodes CASTEIAGTRHGYTF.

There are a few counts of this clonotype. The CDR3 DNA reads TGTGCCAGCAGTTACTCGAGACCGGCCACTGAAGCTTTCTTT. Its protein product is CASSYSRPATEAFF. The chain couples TRBV6-2 or TRBV6-3 to TRBJ1-1, with unresolved D. CDR1 and CDR2 from the germline V gene are MNHEY and SVGEGT. V gave up 0 bases and J gave up 4 bases, with 9 bases separating them. This CDR3 has 14 amino acids.

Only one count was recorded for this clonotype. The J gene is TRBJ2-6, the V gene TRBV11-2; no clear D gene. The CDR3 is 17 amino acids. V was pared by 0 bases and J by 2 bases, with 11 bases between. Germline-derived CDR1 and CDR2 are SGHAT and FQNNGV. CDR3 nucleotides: TGTGCCAGCAGCTTAGATTTGGATTCGGCTGGGGCCAACGTCCTGACTTTC. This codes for CASSLDLDSAGANVLTF.

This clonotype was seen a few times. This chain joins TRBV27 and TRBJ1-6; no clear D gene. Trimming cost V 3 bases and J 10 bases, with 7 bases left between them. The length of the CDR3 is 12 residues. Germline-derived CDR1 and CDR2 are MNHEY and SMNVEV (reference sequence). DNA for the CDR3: TGTGCCAGCAGTTTCCTGGGGTCACCCCTCCACTTT. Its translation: CASSFLGSPLHF.

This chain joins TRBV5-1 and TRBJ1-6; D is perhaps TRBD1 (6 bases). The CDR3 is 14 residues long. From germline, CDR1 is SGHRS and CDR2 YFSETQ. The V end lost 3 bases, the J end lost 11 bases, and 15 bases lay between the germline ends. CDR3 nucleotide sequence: TGCGCCAGCAGCTCGGCGGGGGCAACGGCACCCCTCCACTTT. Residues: CASSSAGATAPLHF.